The 21 T cell receptor beta chains listed next were all sequenced from one sample in a study of blood T cell repertoires in COVID-19. TCRdb's copy holds only in-frame clones and misses some; the assay was immunoSEQ multiplex PCR. The sample contains about 270,000 clones, around 86% of which appear only once. Sequencing used peripheral blood. These receptors originate from a man between 40 and 49 years old with active or convalescent COVID-19.

V usage is TRBV19 and J usage is TRBJ1-3; the match to TRBD1 covers 7 bases. Germline CDR1 reads LNHDA; CDR2 reads SQIVND (reference sequence). This CDR3 spans 16 amino acids. V lost 5 bases and J lost 1; bases outside the gene matches: 8. CDR3 bases: TGTGCCAGTAGTGTCTTCCAGGGGGTTTCTGGAAACACCATATATTTT. It yields the protein CASSVFQGVSGNTIYF. Full variable domain (missing parts from reference TRBV19 and TRBJ1-3): DGGITQSPKYLFRKEGQNVTLSCEQNLNHDAMYWYRQDPGQGLRLIYYSQIVNDFQKGDIAEGYSVSREKKESFPLTVTSAQKNPTAFYLCASSVFQGVSGNTIYFGEGSWLTVV.

The chain recombines TRBV6-5 with TRBJ1-4, with D perhaps matching TRBD1 (6 bases). There are 13 residues in the CDR3. V lost 5 bases and J lost 7, with 11 bases in between. The V gene's germline CDR1 is MNHEY and CDR2 SVGAGI. CDR3 amino acids: CASSPTGSEKLFF. CDR3 nucleotide sequence: TGTGCCAGCAGTCCAACAGGGAGTGAAAAACTGTTTTTT.

The chain links TRBV28 to TRBJ1-3, with D possibly TRBD1 on 5 matching bases. CDR1 is MDHEN and CDR2 is SYDVKM in the germline V gene. V shed 6 bases and J shed 2 bases, with 8 bases lying between them. This CDR3 has 13 residues. The CDR3 DNA reads as TGTGCCAGCAGGGGGCCCCCTGGAAACACCATATATTTT. This sequence encodes CASRGPPGNTIYF.

This clone was observed once. The DNA of the CDR3 is TGTGCCAGCAGCCCGGACAGGGGATTCTACGAGCAGTACTTC. Amino acids: CASSPDRGFYEQYF. J is TRBJ2-7 and V is TRBV5-6; TRBD1 aligns across 9 bases. The CDR3 is 14 amino acids. CDR1 and CDR2 from the germline V gene are SGHDT and YYEEEE. After removal of 4 bases from V and 3 bases from J, the junction contained 5 bases not matched to a gene.

The chain joins TRBV5-1 to TRBJ2-1; a weak D match, TRBD2 (5 bases). There are 16 residues in the CDR3. Germline V gives CDR1 SGHRS, CDR2 YFSETQ. The ends were cut back, 1 base at V and 7 bases at J, with 18 bases in the middle. The DNA of the CDR3 is TGCGCCAGCAGCTTGTTGGGAGCCACCGGGCCAAATGAGCAGTTCTTC. Protein: CASSLLGATGPNEQFF.

The V call is TRBV5-1, the J call TRBJ2-7; 7 bases fit TRBD1. This CDR3 spans 13 amino acids. Unmatched junction bases numbered 4, after V lost 4 bases and J lost 3 bases. The germline gives CDR1 SGHRS, CDR2 YFSETQ. In nucleotides, the CDR3 is TGCGCCAGCAGCGGGGACAGCCACTACGAGCAGTACTTC. This gives the protein CASSGDSHYEQYF. The complete variable domain, with remaining parts taken from reference TRBV5-1 and TRBJ2-7, reads KAGVTQTPRYLIKTRGQQVTLSCSPISGHRSVSWYQQTPGQGLQFLFEYFSETQRNKGNFPGRFSGRQFSNSRSEMNVSTLELGDSALYLCASSGDSHYEQYFGPGTRLTVT.

The chain carries TRBV25-1 and TRBJ2-3; D remains ambiguous. The CDR3 has 14 amino acids. Germline CDR1 is MGHDK and CDR2 is SYGVNS. V lost 2 bases to trimming and J lost 2 bases, with 8 bases between them. CDR3 bases: TGTGCCAGCAGTGAACGACTGTACACAGATACGCAGTATTTT. It encodes CASSERLYTDTQYF. The full variable domain, in which reference TRBV25-1 and TRBJ2-3 provide the parts outside the CDR3, is EADIYQTPRYLVIGTGKKITLECSQTMGHDKMYWYQQDPGMELHLIHYSYGVNSTEKGDLSSESTVSRIRTEHFPLTLESARPSHTSQYLCASSERLYTDTQYFGPGTRLTVL.

A single count supports this clone. The rearrangement uses TRBV27 and TRBJ1-2; D remains unclear. The germline V gene encodes CDR1 MNHEY and CDR2 SMNVEV (reference sequence). This CDR3 is built from 16 residues. The ends were cut back, 5 bases at V and 1 base at J, with 17 bases in the middle. CDR3: CASSQIRPGINYGYTF. In DNA, the CDR3 is TGTGCCAGCAGTCAAATACGTCCGGGAATTAACTATGGCTACACCTTC.

This sequence joins TRBV29-1 and TRBJ2-7, with TRBD1 matching over 9 bases. The V gene's germline CDR1 is SQVTM and CDR2 ANQGSEA. This CDR3 region has 15 residues. V lost 2 bases and J lost 5; bases outside the gene matches: 10. This CDR3 is CSVEPTGGTPDEQYF. The DNA of the CDR3 is TGCAGCGTTGAACCTACAGGGGGCACCCCCGACGAGCAGTACTTC.

The V gene is TRBV9, the J gene TRBJ1-5; D is unclear. V lost 3 bases to trimming and J lost 9 bases, with 10 bases between them. The CDR3 covers 12 residues. Germline V gene lookup returns CDR1 SGDLS and CDR2 YYNGEE. CDR3 nucleotide sequence: TGTGCCAGCAGCGCCCCATTCGGGCCCCAGCATTTT. Translating gives CASSAPFGPQHF.

This clone appeared a few times. V is TRBV11-2 and J is TRBJ2-3; TRBD2 might be the D (5 bases). V lost 5 bases to trimming and J lost 4 bases, with 19 bases between them. Germline CDR1 and CDR2: SGHAT and FQNNGV. The CDR3 runs to 16 residues. CDR3: CASSLGRGRGADTQYF. In DNA form, the CDR3 reads TGTGCCAGCAGCCTGGGCCGAGGGCGCGGTGCAGATACGCAGTATTTT.

The V gene is TRBV10-2, the J gene TRBJ2-5, with TRBD2 as a possible D gene (5 bases). V shed 5 bases and J shed 2 bases, with 12 bases lying between them. This CDR3 has 14 residues. Germline V gene data show CDR1 as WSHSY and CDR2 as SAAADI. The CDR3 DNA reads TGCGCCAGCAGTTACCTCCCGGGGCAAGAGACCCAGTACTTC. The encoded protein is CASSYLPGQETQYF.

The chain carries TRBV12-5 and TRBJ1-2; D is undetermined. Trimming shortened V by 8 bases and J by 4 bases, and 11 bases separated the two germline ends. There are 12 residues in the CDR3. The germline V gene encodes CDR1 LGHNT and CDR2 FRNRAP. Written as DNA, the CDR3 is TGTGCTAGTTCCCGGGGTTCCTATGGCTACACCTTC. Translating it yields CASSRGSYGYTF.

The rearrangement links TRBV5-8 to TRBJ2-7, with 10 bases matching TRBD1. Germline loops: CDR1 SGHTS, CDR2 YDEGEE. This CDR3 is 16 amino acids long. V lost 4 bases and J lost 4; bases outside the gene matches: 11. The CDR3: CASSGQGGGGPYEQYF. CDR3 DNA: TGTGCCAGCAGCGGACAGGGGGGAGGGGGGCCATACGAGCAGTACTTC.

The chain combines TRBV5-1 with TRBJ1-2; 10 bases align to TRBD1. The ends lost 3 bases at V and 4 bases at J; junction bases unmatched: 9. In germline, CDR1 is SGHRS, CDR2 YFSETQ. This CDR3 region has 16 residues. CDR3 DNA sequence: TGCGCCAGCAGCTCCCCCGGGACAGGGGCGGGCTATGGCTACACCTTC. It encodes CASSSPGTGAGYGYTF.

This clone showed up just once. This chain joins TRBV5-4 and TRBJ2-1; tentatively, D is TRBD1 (5 bases). Trimming removed 4 bases from V and 0 bases from J, with 17 bases in between. The CDR3 runs 17 residues. Germline V gene sequence: CDR1 SGHNT, CDR2 YYREEE (reference sequence). This chain's CDR3 is CASSHDSAYSSYNEQFF. The CDR3 DNA sequence: TGTGCCAGCAGCCACGACAGCGCCTACAGCTCCTACAATGAGCAGTTCTTC.

This clone occurred a few times. This chain links TRBV27 with TRBJ2-7, with TRBD1 matching over 10 bases. CDR3 length: 14 residues. The ends lost 3 bases at V and 3 bases at J; junction bases unmatched: 2. In germline, CDR1 is MNHEY, CDR2 SMNVEV (reference sequence). CDR3 nucleotide sequence: TGTGCCAGCAGTTTGGGGGACAGGGGCTACGAGCAGTACTTC. Its translation: CASSLGDRGYEQYF.

The chain has TRBV2 and TRBJ1-2; 11 positions agree with TRBD1. Germline V gives CDR1 SNHLY, CDR2 FYNNEI. The CDR3 totals 15 residues. V dropped 6 bases and J dropped 2; count of bases not matched to a gene: 5. The CDR3 here is CASRDRGRDNYGYTF. The CDR3 bases are TGTGCCAGCAGGGACAGGGGGCGAGACAACTATGGCTACACCTTC.

The chain links TRBV27 to TRBJ2-7, with 8 bases identical to TRBD1. This CDR3 has 13 residues. The V and J ends lost 6 bases and 3 bases, in that order; junction bases with no gene match: 4. CDR1 and CDR2 (germline): MNHEY, SMNVEV (reference sequence). Written as DNA, the CDR3 is TGTGCCAGCAGGGCCGGGACAGGCTACGAGCAGTACTTC. Translating it yields CASRAGTGYEQYF.

This sequence joins TRBV7-8 and TRBJ2-1; D call uncertain. CDR3 size: 16 residues. Germline CDR1 reads SGHVS; CDR2 reads FQNEAQ. The V gene lost 5 bases and the J gene lost 0 bases, with 14 bases spanning the gap. In DNA form, the CDR3 reads TGTGCCAGCAGCCCTCGGGTCCAGAGCTCCTACAATGAGCAGTTCTTC. It is translated as CASSPRVQSSYNEQFF.

The CDR3 spells CASSERDSSNQPQHF. CDR3 nucleotide sequence: TGTGCCAGCTCAGAACGGGACAGTAGCAATCAGCCCCAGCATTTT. The chain uses TRBV18 and TRBJ1-5; 7 bases are a match to TRBD1. The germline CDR1 and CDR2 sequences are KGHSH and LQKENI. V gave up 5 bases and J gave up 0 bases; unmatched junction bases: 4. There are 15 residues in the CDR3.